Presented here are 31 T cell receptor beta chains from one specimen sequenced in a study of shared clonotypes between healthy human individuals. Sequencing used immunoSEQ multiplex PCR; TCRdb keeps in-frame clones, though not all of them. The repertoire consists of over a million clones, with 60% to 80% occurring once and the leading ten covering approximately 1.5%. Source material: memory CD4+ T cells sorted from blood. Noted subset: CD45RA-negative fraction. The source is a man between 18 and 35 years old in good health.

The chain has TRBV7-9 and TRBJ1-4, with 12 bases lining up with TRBD1. The CDR3 has 15 amino acids. Trimming took 4 bases from V and 7 from J; bases not matched to a gene: 4. The germline V gene encodes CDR1 SEHNR and CDR2 FQNEAQ (reference sequence). The CDR3 protein is CASSWGQGATEKLFF. The CDR3 DNA reads as TGTGCCAGCAGCTGGGGACAGGGGGCGACTGAAAAACTGTTTTTT.

The rearrangement joins TRBV5-4 to TRBJ1-2, with 9 bases that match TRBD1. This CDR3 contains 12 residues. J lost 12 bases, V lost 5 bases, and 8 bases had no gene match. Germline values: CDR1 SGHNT, CDR2 YYREEE (reference sequence). This CDR3 is CASSKDRGNNTF. The CDR3 nucleotides are TGTGCCAGCAGTAAGGACAGGGGCAATAACACCTTC.

The chain carries TRBV5-1 and TRBJ1-6; 11 bases are a match to TRBD1. J was trimmed by 10 bases and V by 4 bases; bases with no gene match: 10. Looked up from germline, CDR1 is SGHRS and CDR2 is YFSETQ. The CDR3 is made up of 16 amino acids. The CDR3 sequence: CASSPGGQGARSPLHF. The DNA for the CDR3 is TGCGCCAGCAGCCCGGGAGGACAGGGGGCTAGGTCACCCCTCCACTTT.

This clone occurred a few times. The rearrangement uses TRBV2 and TRBJ2-6; D is uncertain. The germline CDR1 and CDR2 sequences are SNHLY and FYNNEI. The V gene lost 3 bases and the J gene lost 3 bases, with 3 bases spanning the gap. The CDR3 extends over 13 amino acids. CDR3 sequence (DNA): TGTGCCAGCAGTGATGGTGGGGCCAACGTCCTGACTTTC. The encoded protein is CASSDGGANVLTF.

V usage is TRBV11-3 and J usage is TRBJ2-3, with TRBD1 matching over 8 bases. This CDR3 is built from 15 residues. Germline V gene data show CDR1 as SGHNT and CDR2 as YENEEA. V lost 5 bases to trimming and J lost 1 base; unmatched junction nucleotides: 5. In DNA form, the CDR3 reads TGTGCCAGCAGCCCAGGGACAGGAGGCACAGATACGCAGTATTTT. Its translation: CASSPGTGGTDTQYF.

V is TRBV7-2 and J is TRBJ1-1, with TRBD1 identical over 7 bases. This CDR3 has 15 residues. J gave up 1 base and V 2 bases, and 4 bases lay outside the gene matches. The germline CDR1 and CDR2 sequences are SGHTA and FQGNSA. The CDR3 protein is CASSLRGTENTEAFF. Here the CDR3 DNA reads TGTGCCAGCAGCTTAAGAGGGACAGAGAACACTGAAGCTTTCTTT.

V gene TRBV19 combines with J gene TRBJ2-1, with 7 bases aligning to TRBD1. From germline, CDR1 is LNHDA and CDR2 SQIVND (reference sequence). The CDR3 is 13 residues long. V lost 8 bases to trimming and J lost 7 bases; unmatched junction nucleotides: 8. The CDR3 coding sequence is TGTGCCAGTGTTCCGACAGGGCTGAATGAGCAGTTCTTC. Translated, it gives CASVPTGLNEQFF. The variable domain in full, completed from reference TRBV19 and TRBJ2-1, reads DGGITQSPKYLFRKEGQNVTLSCEQNLNHDAMYWYRQDPGQGLRLIYYSQIVNDFQKGDIAEGYSVSREKKESFPLTVTSAQKNPTAFYLCASVPTGLNEQFFGPGTRLTVL.

The CDR3, as DNA: TGTGCCAGCAGTAGGCGGGAGAGTCCCTACAATGAGCAGTTCTTC. Its translation: CASSRRESPYNEQFF. The V and J genes are TRBV6-1 and TRBJ2-1; 7 positions agree with TRBD2. The V and J ends lost 5 bases and 2 bases, in that order; junction bases with no gene match: 6. This CDR3 has 15 amino acids. Germline V gives CDR1 MNHNS, CDR2 SASEGT.

V is TRBV18 and J is TRBJ1-2, with no clear D. CDR1 is KGHSH, CDR2 LQKENI, per germline. The CDR3 has 14 amino acids. V lost 1 base to trimming and J lost 6 bases, with 12 bases between them. The CDR3 protein is CASSPRSEEHGYTF. The CDR3 DNA follows: TGTGCCAGCTCACCACGTTCTGAAGAACATGGCTACACCTTC.

Turning to this clone: Other DNA sequences in the same sample also yield this CDR3. The rearrangement links TRBV20-1 to TRBJ2-5, with unresolved D. This CDR3 contains 11 residues. CDR1 is DFQATT and CDR2 is SNEGSKA in the germline V gene (reference sequence). Trimming left V 1 base short and J 1 base short, with 1 base between. CDR3 nucleotides: TGCAGTGCTAGAGCCCAAGAGACCCAGTACTTC. It translates to CSARAQETQYF.

This chain's CDR3 is CAIRTAALGYEQYF. The CDR3 nucleotides are TGTGCCATCAGAACAGCAGCGTTAGGCTACGAGCAGTACTTC. The V call is TRBV10-3, the J call TRBJ2-7; D gene ambiguous. The germline V gene has CDR1 ENHRY and CDR2 SYGVKD. The CDR3 runs 14 residues. V gave up 6 bases and J gave up 3 bases, with 15 bases separating them.

On this clone: Different DNA sequences within this sample yield the same CDR3. The gene calls are TRBV7-2 and TRBJ2-3; no clear D gene. This CDR3 spans 12 amino acids. The V gene lost 1 base and the J gene lost 6 bases, with 5 bases spanning the gap. CDR1 and CDR2 from the germline V gene are SGHTA and FQGNSA. The CDR3, as DNA: TGTGCCAGCAGCTTAGTTAGGGATACGCAGTATTTT. It specifies CASSLVRDTQYF.

The chain uses TRBV2 and TRBJ1-2, with a weak D call TRBD1 (6 bases). The CDR3 has 15 residues. Trimming cost V 4 bases and J 3 bases, with 15 bases left between them. In germline, CDR1 is SNHLY, CDR2 FYNNEI. This CDR3 is CASSGGGLGDYGYTF. DNA for the CDR3: TGTGCCAGCAGTGGGGGGGGCCTAGGGGACTATGGCTACACCTTC.

The chain has TRBV7-9 and TRBJ2-1, with TRBD2 matching 7 bases. This CDR3 is 13 amino acids long. V gave up 5 bases and J gave up 16 bases; unmatched junction bases: 14. Per germline, CDR1 SEHNR and CDR2 FQNEAQ (reference sequence). The CDR3: CASSPAGVDRDFF. CDR3 sequence (DNA): TGTGCCAGCAGCCCGGCGGGGGTCGATCGAGATTTCTTC.

The rearrangement links TRBV18 to TRBJ2-1; 8 bases align to TRBD2. The CDR3 runs to 14 residues. Looked up from germline, CDR1 is KGHSH and CDR2 is LQKENI. The ends lost 3 bases at V and 7 bases at J; junction bases unmatched: 5. CDR3 in DNA: TGTGCCAGCTCACCTAGCGGGAACGATAATGAGCAGTTCTTC. It specifies CASSPSGNDNEQFF.

V gene TRBV6-1 combines with J gene TRBJ2-2; D not certain. The CDR3 is made up of 16 amino acids. Germline CDR1 MNHNS, CDR2 SASEGT. V lost 3 bases and J lost 1, with 12 bases in between. The CDR3 nucleotides are TGTGCCAGCAGTGAGCTTGTGGCCTTGAACACCGGGGAGCTGTTTTTT. Its protein is CASSELVALNTGELFF.

Worth noting for this clone: Possible read error: a much larger clone is one base away. This CDR3 fails to terminate in the conserved phenylalanine or tryptophan, so it likely reflects a read error. The V gene is TRBV5-1, the J gene TRBJ2-7; TRBD2 matches at 7 bases. The germline V gene encodes CDR1 SGHRS and CDR2 YFSETQ. CDR3 size: 14 residues. V was pared by 1 base and J by 2 bases, with 3 bases of the junction left unmatched. CDR3 amino acids: CASSLSGTAYEQYL. CDR3 nucleotide sequence: TGCGCCAGCAGCTTGAGCGGGACCGCCTACGAGCAGTACCTC.

This clone appeared once. The chain is built from TRBV5-1 and TRBJ2-7, with 7 nucleotides matching TRBD1. Germline V gives CDR1 SGHRS, CDR2 YFSETQ. V shed 3 bases, J shed 4 bases, and the junction held 16 bases outside the gene matches. CDR3 length: 17 amino acids. The CDR3 region has the DNA TGCGCCAGCAGCTCAAATGGCCCAGGGGGAGCTGGATACGAGCAGTACTTC. It specifies CASSSNGPGGAGYEQYF.

The J gene is TRBJ2-5, the V gene TRBV28, with 7 positions matching TRBD2. Germline V lookup: CDR1 MDHEN, CDR2 SYDVKM. Unmatched junction bases numbered 6, after V lost 5 bases and J lost 6 bases. This CDR3 region has 13 residues. This CDR3 reads CASSVTSRKTQYF. The CDR3, as DNA: TGTGCCAGCAGTGTGACTAGCAGGAAGACCCAGTACTTC.

The chain is built from TRBV13 and TRBJ2-7; 9 bases fit TRBD1. Germline assignment: CDR1 PRHDT and CDR2 FYEKMQ (reference sequence). This CDR3 has 14 residues. With V trimmed by 0 bases and J by 6 bases, 3 bases remained unmatched. CDR3 in amino acids: CASSLGTGGGEQYF. CDR3 nucleotide sequence: TGTGCCAGCAGCTTAGGGACAGGGGGTGGCGAGCAGTACTTC.

This clone has just one count. The V gene is TRBV9, the J gene TRBJ2-7, with TRBD2 matching over 9 bases. This CDR3 region has 16 residues. CDR1 is SGDLS and CDR2 is YYNGEE in the germline V gene. V dropped 3 bases and J dropped 1; count of bases not matched to a gene: 8. This chain's CDR3 is CASSAQGGLASYEQYF. CDR3 in DNA: TGTGCCAGCAGCGCCCAGGGGGGACTAGCTTCCTACGAGCAGTACTTC.

V usage is TRBV2 and J usage is TRBJ2-3; no definite D call. CDR3 length equals 17 residues. The germline V gene has CDR1 SNHLY and CDR2 FYNNEI. The ends were cut back, 6 bases at V and 6 bases at J, with 25 bases in the middle. The CDR3 DNA reads as TGTGCCAGCAGGCTGGTAGAATCCAGCCTCCTTCCGGATACGCAGTATTTT. Residues: CASRLVESSLLPDTQYF.

This chain uses TRBV10-3 with TRBJ1-2, with TRBD1 matching 8 bases. Germline V CDR1 and CDR2: ENHRY, SYGVKD. This CDR3 has 15 amino acids. Germline trimming cut 3 bases from V and 4 bases from J; bases unmatched to any gene: 7. The CDR3 protein is CAISELGQGSYGYTF. CDR3 DNA sequence: TGTGCCATCAGTGAACTAGGACAGGGAAGCTATGGCTACACCTTC.

The genes are TRBV6-5 and TRBJ2-7, with 10 positions matching TRBD1. Losses at the gene ends were 4 bases for V and 6 bases for J; bases not matched to a gene: 12. The germline V gene has CDR1 MNHEY and CDR2 SVGAGI. The CDR3 loop spans 16 amino acids. This chain's CDR3 is CASSSRFGTGALEQYF. The CDR3 DNA reads TGTGCCAGCAGTTCTCGTTTTGGGACAGGGGCTCTCGAGCAGTACTTC.

This clone has just one count. The chain uses TRBV5-8 and TRBJ2-1, with D perhaps TRBD1 (6 bases). CDR3 size: 15 residues. V was trimmed by 1 base and J by 4 bases, leaving 12 bases between them. Germline loops: CDR1 SGHTS, CDR2 YDEGEE. The CDR3 protein is CASSLTGYGYNEQFF. The CDR3, as DNA: TGTGCCAGCAGCTTGACAGGGTACGGGTACAATGAGCAGTTCTTC.

As for this clone: The sample contains more than one DNA sequence encoding this CDR3. The chain carries TRBV2 and TRBJ2-7, with D uncertain. Germline V gene data show CDR1 as SNHLY and CDR2 as FYNNEI. The CDR3 is 11 amino acids. The ends were cut back, 3 bases at V and 4 bases at J, with 4 bases in the middle. This chain's CDR3 is CASSETYEQYF. Written as DNA, the CDR3 is TGTGCCAGCAGTGAGACTTACGAGCAGTACTTC.

V is TRBV5-6 and J is TRBJ2-7; the match to TRBD1 covers 9 bases. From germline, CDR1 is SGHDT and CDR2 YYEEEE. The CDR3 contains 17 residues. The V and J ends lost 1 base and 0 bases, in that order; junction bases with no gene match: 8. CDR3 nucleotides: TGTGCCAGCAGCTTGCTATCGGGACAGGGAAGCTCCTACGAGCAGTACTTC. As protein: CASSLLSGQGSSYEQYF.

The chain joins TRBV2 to TRBJ1-4; 8 nucleotides align to TRBD1. Trimming removed 7 bases from V and 7 bases from J; junction bases left unmatched: 11. Per the germline V gene, CDR1 is SNHLY and CDR2 is FYNNEI. This CDR3 has 15 amino acids. CDR3 loop: CASIDRGGMSEKLFF. The CDR3 coding sequence is TGTGCCAGCATAGACAGGGGTGGGATGTCTGAAAAACTGTTTTTT.

In nucleotides, the CDR3 is TGTGCCAGCCTACTTTCCCCAGGGACGGAGGGATTTAATTCACCCCTCCACTTT. Translated, it gives CASLLSPGTEGFNSPLHF. This sequence joins TRBV28 and TRBJ1-6; perhaps TRBD1 as D (5 bases). This CDR3 is 18 amino acids long. V lost 8 bases to trimming and J lost 6 bases, with 26 bases between them. Germline V CDR1 and CDR2: MDHEN, SYDVKM.

The chain has TRBV19 and TRBJ2-6; D is perhaps TRBD1 or TRBD2 (5 bases each). The CDR3 is 16 amino acids. Germline loops: CDR1 LNHDA, CDR2 SQIVND (reference sequence). V lost 3 bases and J lost 1, with 10 bases in between. CDR3 bases: TGTGCCAGTAGTATTAGTTGGGGGTCTGGGGCCAACGTCCTGACTTTC. It encodes CASSISWGSGANVLTF.

This clone has only a few counts. The CDR3 here is CASSLLTSGATGELFF. In nucleotides, the CDR3 is TGTGCCAGCAGCTTGCTGACTAGCGGGGCCACCGGGGAGCTGTTTTTT. This rearrangement joins TRBV11-2 to TRBJ2-2, with 11 bases matching TRBD2. This CDR3 is built from 16 residues. Trimming at V came to 3 bases and at J to 4 bases, leaving 4 bases not matched to a gene. The germline CDR1 and CDR2 sequences are SGHAT and FQNNGV.